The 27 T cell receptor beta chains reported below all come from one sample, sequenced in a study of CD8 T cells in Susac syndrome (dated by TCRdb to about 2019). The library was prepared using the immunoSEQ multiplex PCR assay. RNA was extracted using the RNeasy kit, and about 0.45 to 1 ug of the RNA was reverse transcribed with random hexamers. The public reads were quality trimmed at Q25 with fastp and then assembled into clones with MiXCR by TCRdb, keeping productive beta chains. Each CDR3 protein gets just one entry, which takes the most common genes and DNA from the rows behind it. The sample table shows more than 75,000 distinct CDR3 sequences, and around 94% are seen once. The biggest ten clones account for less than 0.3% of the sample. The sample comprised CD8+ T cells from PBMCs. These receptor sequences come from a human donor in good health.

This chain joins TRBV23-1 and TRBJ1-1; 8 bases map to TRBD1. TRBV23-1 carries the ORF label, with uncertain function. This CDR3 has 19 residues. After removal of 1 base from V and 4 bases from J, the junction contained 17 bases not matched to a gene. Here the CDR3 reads CASSQLSTWGRGPGTEAFF. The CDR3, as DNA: TGCGCCAGCAGTCAATTATCGACCTGGGGCAGGGGGCCTGGCACTGAAGCTTTCTTT.

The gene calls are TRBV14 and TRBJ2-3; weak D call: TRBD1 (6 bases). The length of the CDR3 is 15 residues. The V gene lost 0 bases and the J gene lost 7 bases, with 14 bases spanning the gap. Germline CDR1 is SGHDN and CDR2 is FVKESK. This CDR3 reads CASSQEGAYRHTQYF. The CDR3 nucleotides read TGTGCCAGCAGCCAAGAGGGGGCGTATCGGCATACGCAGTATTTT.

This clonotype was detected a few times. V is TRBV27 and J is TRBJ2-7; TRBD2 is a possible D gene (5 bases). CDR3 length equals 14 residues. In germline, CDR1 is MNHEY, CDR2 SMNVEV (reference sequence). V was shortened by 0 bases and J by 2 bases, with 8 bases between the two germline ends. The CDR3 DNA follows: TGTGCCAGCAGTTTATCCCGGGGAGCCTACGAGCAGTACTTC. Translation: CASSLSRGAYEQYF.

Here the CDR3 reads CASSWEPARKDYEQYV. Written as DNA, the CDR3 is TGTGCCAGCAGTTGGGAGCCCGCTAGGAAGGACTACGAGCAGTACGTC. This chain links TRBV6-2 or TRBV6-3 with TRBJ2-7; a weak D match, TRBD2 (5 bases). The germline gives CDR1 MNHEY, CDR2 SVGEGT. V was shortened by 4 bases and J by 3 bases, with 19 bases between the two germline ends. The CDR3 is 16 residues long.

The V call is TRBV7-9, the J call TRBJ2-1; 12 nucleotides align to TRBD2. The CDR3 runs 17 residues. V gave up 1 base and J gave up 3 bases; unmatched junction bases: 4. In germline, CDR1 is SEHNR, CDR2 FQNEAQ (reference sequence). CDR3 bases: TGTGCCAGCAGCTTAGAACTAGCGGGAGGCCTCTACAATGAGCAGTTCTTC. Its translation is CASSLELAGGLYNEQFF.

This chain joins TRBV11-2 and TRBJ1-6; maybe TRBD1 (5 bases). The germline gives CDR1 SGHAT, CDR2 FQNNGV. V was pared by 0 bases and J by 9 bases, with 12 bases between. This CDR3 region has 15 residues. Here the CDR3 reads CASSLDAGVGSPLHF. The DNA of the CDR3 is TGTGCCAGCAGCTTAGACGCGGGGGTAGGTTCACCCCTCCACTTT. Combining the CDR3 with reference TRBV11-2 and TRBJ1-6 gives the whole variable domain EAGVAQSPRYKIIEKRQSVAFWCNPISGHATLYWYQQILGQGPKLLIQFQNNGVVDDSQLPKDRFSAERLKGVDSTLKIQPAKLEDSAVYLCASSLDAGVGSPLHFGNGTRLTVT.

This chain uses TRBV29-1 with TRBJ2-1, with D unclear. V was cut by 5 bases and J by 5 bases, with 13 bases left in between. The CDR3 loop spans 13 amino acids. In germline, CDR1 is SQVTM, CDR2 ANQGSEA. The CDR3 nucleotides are TGCAGCGTTTACCCGGGCCGGAACAATGAGCAGTTCTTC. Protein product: CSVYPGRNNEQFF.

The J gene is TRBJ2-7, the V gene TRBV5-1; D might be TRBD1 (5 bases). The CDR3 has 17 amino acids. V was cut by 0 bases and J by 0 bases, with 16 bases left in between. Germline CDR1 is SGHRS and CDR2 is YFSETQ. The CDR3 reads CASSLAPSRASSYEQYF. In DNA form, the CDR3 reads TGCGCCAGCAGCTTGGCGCCGTCCAGGGCGAGCTCCTACGAGCAGTACTTC.

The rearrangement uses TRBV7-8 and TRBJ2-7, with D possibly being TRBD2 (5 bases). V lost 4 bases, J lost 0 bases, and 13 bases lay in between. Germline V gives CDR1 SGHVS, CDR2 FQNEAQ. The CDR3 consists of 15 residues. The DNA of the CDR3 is TGTGCCAGCAGCTCGGGGTACAGCAGCTCCTACGAGCAGTACTTC. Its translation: CASSSGYSSSYEQYF. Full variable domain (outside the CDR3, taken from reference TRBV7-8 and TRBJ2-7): GAGVSQSPRYKVAKRGQDVALRCDPISGHVSLFWYQQALGQGPEFLTYFQNEAQLDKSGLPSDRFFAERPEGSVSTLKIQRTQQEDSAVYLCASSSGYSSSYEQYFGPGTRLTVT.

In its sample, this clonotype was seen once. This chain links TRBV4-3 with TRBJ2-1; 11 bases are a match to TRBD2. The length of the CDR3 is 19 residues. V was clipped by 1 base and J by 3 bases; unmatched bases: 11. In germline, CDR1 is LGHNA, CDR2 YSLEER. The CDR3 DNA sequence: TGCGCCAGCAGCCAAGGTACGGGTAGCGGGGGGGCCCGCTACAATGAGCAGTTCTTC. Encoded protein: CASSQGTGSGGARYNEQFF.

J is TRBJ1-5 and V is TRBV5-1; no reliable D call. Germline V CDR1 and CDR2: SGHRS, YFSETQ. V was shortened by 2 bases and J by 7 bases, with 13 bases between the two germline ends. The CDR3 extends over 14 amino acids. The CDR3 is CASSFQKDTQPQHF. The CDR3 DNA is TGCGCCAGCAGCTTCCAAAAGGATACCCAGCCCCAGCATTTT.

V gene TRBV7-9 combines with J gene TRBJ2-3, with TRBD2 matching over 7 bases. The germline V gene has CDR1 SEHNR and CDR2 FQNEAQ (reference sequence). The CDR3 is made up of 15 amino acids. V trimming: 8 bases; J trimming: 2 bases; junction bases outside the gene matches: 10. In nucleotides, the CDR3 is TGTGCCAGCTCCCGCTGGGCGGGAGCCACAGATACGCAGTATTTT. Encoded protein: CASSRWAGATDTQYF.

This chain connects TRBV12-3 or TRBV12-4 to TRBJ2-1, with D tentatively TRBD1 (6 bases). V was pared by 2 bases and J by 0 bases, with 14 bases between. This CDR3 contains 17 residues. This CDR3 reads CASSLRQARPSYNEQFF. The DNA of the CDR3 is TGTGCCAGCAGTTTAAGACAGGCCCGGCCCTCCTACAATGAGCAGTTCTTC.

The CDR3 nucleotides read TGTGCCAGTAGCCCTTGGGTAGAGAGGTCGTCCAGTGAGCAGTTCTTC. Encoded protein: CASSPWVERSSSEQFF. This chain joins TRBV19 and TRBJ2-1; D remains unclear. Germline V gives CDR1 LNHDA, CDR2 SQIVND (reference sequence). The CDR3 is 16 residues long. Trimming took 6 bases from V and 9 from J, leaving 24 bases between them.

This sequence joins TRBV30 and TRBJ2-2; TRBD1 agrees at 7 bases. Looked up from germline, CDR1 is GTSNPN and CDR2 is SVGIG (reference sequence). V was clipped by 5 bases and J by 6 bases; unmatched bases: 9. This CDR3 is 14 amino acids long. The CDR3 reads CAWRTGIGAGELFF. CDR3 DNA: TGTGCCTGGCGGACAGGAATTGGGGCCGGGGAGCTGTTTTTT.

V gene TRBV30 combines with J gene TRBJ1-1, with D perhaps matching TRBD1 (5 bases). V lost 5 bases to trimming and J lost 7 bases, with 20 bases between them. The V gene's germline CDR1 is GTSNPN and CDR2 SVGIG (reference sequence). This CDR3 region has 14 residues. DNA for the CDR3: TGTGCCTGGGAGGGGAGGGACGGGGGAATTGAAGCTTTCTTT. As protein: CAWEGRDGGIEAFF.

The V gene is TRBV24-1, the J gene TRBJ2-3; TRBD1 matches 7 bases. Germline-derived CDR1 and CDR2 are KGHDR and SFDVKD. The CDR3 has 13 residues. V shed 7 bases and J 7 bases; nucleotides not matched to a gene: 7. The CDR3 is CATSRTGSHTQYF. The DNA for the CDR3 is TGTGCCACCAGCAGGACAGGTTCCCATACGCAGTATTTT.

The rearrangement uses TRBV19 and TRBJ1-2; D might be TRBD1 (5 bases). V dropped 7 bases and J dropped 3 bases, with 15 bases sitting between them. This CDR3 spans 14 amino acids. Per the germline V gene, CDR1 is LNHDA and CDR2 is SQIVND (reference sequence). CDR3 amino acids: CASTLTVTDYGYTF. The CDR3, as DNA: TGTGCCAGTACCCTGACAGTTACGGACTATGGCTACACCTTC.

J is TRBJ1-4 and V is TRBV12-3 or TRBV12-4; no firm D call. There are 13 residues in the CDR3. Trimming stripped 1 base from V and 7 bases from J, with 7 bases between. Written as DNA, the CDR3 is TGTGCCAGCAGTTTAGGCAGAATTGAAAAACTGTTTTTT. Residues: CASSLGRIEKLFF.

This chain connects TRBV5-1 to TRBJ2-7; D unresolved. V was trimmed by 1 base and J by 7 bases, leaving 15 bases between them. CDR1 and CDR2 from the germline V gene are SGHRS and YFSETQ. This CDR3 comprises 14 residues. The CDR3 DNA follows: TGCGCCAGCAGCTTGACTGACATACCCTTGGAGCAGTACTTC. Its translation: CASSLTDIPLEQYF.

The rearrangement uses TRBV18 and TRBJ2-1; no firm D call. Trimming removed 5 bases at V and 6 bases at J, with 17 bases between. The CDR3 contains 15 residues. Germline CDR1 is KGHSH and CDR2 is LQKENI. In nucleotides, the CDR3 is TGTGCCAGCTCAACCGGCCCTCCCCGTCCCAATGAGCAGTTCTTC. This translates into CASSTGPPRPNEQFF.

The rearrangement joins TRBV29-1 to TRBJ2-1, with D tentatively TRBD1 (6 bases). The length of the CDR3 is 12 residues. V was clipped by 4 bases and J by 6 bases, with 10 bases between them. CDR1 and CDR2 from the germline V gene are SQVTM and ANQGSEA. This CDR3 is CSVAIQGNEQFF. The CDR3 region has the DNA TGCAGCGTTGCGATACAGGGCAATGAGCAGTTCTTC.

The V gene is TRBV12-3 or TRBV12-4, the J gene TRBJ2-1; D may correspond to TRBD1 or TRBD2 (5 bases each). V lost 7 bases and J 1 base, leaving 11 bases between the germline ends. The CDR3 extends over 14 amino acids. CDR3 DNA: TGTGCCAGCACCGGGACGACTTCCTACAATGAGCAGTTCTTC. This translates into CASTGTTSYNEQFF.

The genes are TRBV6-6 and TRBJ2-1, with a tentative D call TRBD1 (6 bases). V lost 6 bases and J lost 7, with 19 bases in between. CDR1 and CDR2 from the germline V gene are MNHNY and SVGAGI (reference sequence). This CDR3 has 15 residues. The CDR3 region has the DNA TGTGCCAGCAGCTCACGGGACAAGGTATCGAATGAGCAGTTCTTC. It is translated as CASSSRDKVSNEQFF.

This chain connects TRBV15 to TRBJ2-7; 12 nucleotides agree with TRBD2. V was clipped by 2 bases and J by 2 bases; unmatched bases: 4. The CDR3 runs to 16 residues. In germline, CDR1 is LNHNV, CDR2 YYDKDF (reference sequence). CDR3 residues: CATSRSRLAGAYEQYV. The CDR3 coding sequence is TGTGCCACCAGCAGATCCCGACTAGCGGGGGCCTACGAGCAGTACGTC.

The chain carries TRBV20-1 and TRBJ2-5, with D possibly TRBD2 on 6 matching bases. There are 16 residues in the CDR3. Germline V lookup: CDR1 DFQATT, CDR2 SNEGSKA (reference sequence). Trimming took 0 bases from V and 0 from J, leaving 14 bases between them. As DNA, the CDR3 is TGCAGTGCTAGAGAGGAGGGGCGGGCGGACCAAGAGACCCAGTACTTC. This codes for CSAREEGRADQETQYF.

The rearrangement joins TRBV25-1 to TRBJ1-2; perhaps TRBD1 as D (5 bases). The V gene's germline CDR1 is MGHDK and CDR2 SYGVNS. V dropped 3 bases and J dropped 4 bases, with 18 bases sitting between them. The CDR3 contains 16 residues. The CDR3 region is CASSDPSSTGPYGYTF. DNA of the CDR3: TGTGCCAGCAGTGATCCTTCATCAACAGGACCCTATGGCTACACCTTC.